A single sample gave rise to the 20 T cell receptor beta chains below, sequenced in a study of blood T cell repertoires in COVID-19. Libraries were prepared by immunoSEQ multiplex PCR; TCRdb keeps only in-frame clonotypes and omits some of them. Among around 310,000 clones listed, approximately 88% were seen once. The specimen was PBMCs or T cells enriched from blood (not recorded which). Receptor source: a man aged 25 to 40 who had recovered from COVID-19.

The rearrangement links TRBV5-5 to TRBJ2-3; D is possibly TRBD1 (5 bases). The CDR3 sequence is 15 residues long. Germline lookup yields CDR1 SGHKS and CDR2 YYEKEE (reference sequence). Trimming cost V 1 base and J 4 bases, with 13 bases left between them. Here the CDR3 reads CASSLSAGIPDTQYF. CDR3 in DNA: TGTGCCAGCAGCTTGTCTGCAGGGATCCCAGATACGCAGTATTTT.

The chain joins TRBV5-8 to TRBJ2-3, with D possibly being TRBD2 (7 bases). The CDR3 contains 15 residues. Between the trimmed V and J ends, which lost 4 bases and 1 base, there was a span of 13 bases. CDR1 SGHTS and CDR2 YDEGEE come from the germline V gene. In DNA form, the CDR3 reads TGTGCCAGCAGCCTCACCGGGGGGCGCACAGATACGCAGTATTTT. This translates into CASSLTGGRTDTQYF.

This chain joins TRBV11-2 and TRBJ1-2; 9 bases agree with TRBD1. The CDR3 totals 17 residues. J lost 2 bases, V lost 3 bases, and 10 bases had no gene match. CDR1 and CDR2 from the germline V gene are SGHAT and FQNNGV. DNA for the CDR3: TGTGCCAGCAGCTTGATCCGGGGGGGACAGGGAAACTATGGCTACACCTTC. Protein: CASSLIRGGQGNYGYTF.

This chain connects TRBV16 to TRBJ2-5, with 7 bases fitting TRBD1. V was pared by 3 bases and J by 0 bases, with 7 bases of the junction left unmatched. The CDR3 loop spans 16 amino acids. Looked up from germline, CDR1 is KGHSY and CDR2 is FQNENV. The CDR3 loop is CASSHQYRGNQETQYF. In DNA, the CDR3 is TGTGCCAGCAGCCACCAATACAGGGGAAACCAAGAGACCCAGTACTTC.

V is TRBV13 and J is TRBJ2-1; TRBD2 agrees at 10 bases. Germline CDR1 and CDR2: PRHDT and FYEKMQ (reference sequence). With 3 bases clipped from V and 9 bases from J, the junction kept 14 bases outside the gene matches. The CDR3 covers 17 residues. The CDR3 sequence is CASSFTSGAAQIGEQFF. The CDR3 coding sequence is TGTGCCAGCAGCTTCACTAGCGGGGCCGCCCAGATCGGTGAGCAGTTCTTC.

This clone was detected once. The chain couples TRBV7-2 to TRBJ1-2, with TRBD1 matching over 11 bases. This CDR3 spans 14 amino acids. Germline V gene sequence: CDR1 SGHTA, CDR2 FQGNSA. The J segment lost 6 bases and the V segment lost 2 bases, leaving 2 bases of the junction unmatched. The CDR3 nucleotides read TGTGCCAGCAGCTTACCGGGACAGGGGGATGGCTACACCTTC. Translated, it gives CASSLPGQGDGYTF.

The chain links TRBV2 to TRBJ2-3; 10 bases align to TRBD1. Trimming removed 6 bases from V and 2 bases from J; junction bases left unmatched: 11. The CDR3 has 17 amino acids. Germline loops: CDR1 SNHLY, CDR2 FYNNEI. CDR3: CASRRTGTGDSTDTQYF. DNA of the CDR3: TGTGCCAGCAGGCGTACCGGGACAGGGGATTCCACAGATACGCAGTATTTT.

The chain combines TRBV13 with TRBJ2-2, with D tentatively TRBD2 (5 bases). Germline values: CDR1 PRHDT, CDR2 FYEKMQ (reference sequence). The CDR3 has 16 amino acids. Trimming took off 5 bases at V and 5 bases at J, with 18 bases between the two ends. CDR3 residues: CASSPLIVGGTGELFF. CDR3 in DNA: TGTGCCAGCAGCCCTCTCATAGTGGGCGGGACCGGGGAGCTGTTTTTT.

The chain has TRBV28 and TRBJ2-3; the D gene is possibly TRBD1 (5 bases). Deletions cut 2 bases from V and 0 bases from J, with 9 bases between. Per the germline V gene, CDR1 is MDHEN and CDR2 is SYDVKM. The CDR3 is 15 residues long. CDR3 sequence reads: CASSLMTVSTDTQYF. DNA for the CDR3: TGTGCCAGCAGTTTAATGACAGTCAGCACAGATACGCAGTATTTT.

A note on this clone: Different DNA sequences within this sample yield the same CDR3. This rearrangement joins TRBV27 to TRBJ2-5; D possibly corresponds to TRBD2 (6 bases). Germline lookup yields CDR1 MNHEY and CDR2 SMNVEV (reference sequence). Trimming stripped 0 bases from V and 1 base from J, with 9 bases between. The CDR3 is 15 amino acids. CDR3 nucleotide sequence: TGTGCCAGCAGTTTATCGGGGGGACTCCAAGAGACCCAGTACTTC. It specifies CASSLSGGLQETQYF.

This chain links TRBV28 with TRBJ2-1, with 7 bases matching TRBD2. CDR1 MDHEN and CDR2 SYDVKM come from the germline V gene. V shed 4 bases and J 15 bases; nucleotides not matched to a gene: 9. The length of the CDR3 is 12 residues. CDR3 coding DNA: TGTGCCAGCAGTTCTCCTGGGGGGGAAAGGTTCTTC. Protein product: CASSSPGGERFF.

The chain recombines TRBV7-3 with TRBJ2-1; weak D call: TRBD1 (5 bases). Trimming stripped 2 bases from V and 3 bases from J, with 14 bases between. CDR3 length: 16 amino acids. The germline CDR1 and CDR2 sequences are SGHTA and FQGTGA. The DNA of the CDR3 is TGTGCCAGCAGCTTATATAAGGGGCTAAACTACAATGAGCAGTTCTTC. It is translated as CASSLYKGLNYNEQFF.

The genes are TRBV19 and TRBJ2-5, with TRBD2 matching 8 bases. The CDR3 contains 14 residues. J was trimmed by 0 bases and V by 6 bases; bases with no gene match: 3. Germline assignment: CDR1 LNHDA and CDR2 SQIVND (reference sequence). CDR3 bases: TGTGCCAGTAGCCGGGGGGGCAACCAAGAGACCCAGTACTTC. This codes for CASSRGGNQETQYF.

The chain has TRBV19 and TRBJ2-5; the match to TRBD2 covers 12 bases. V lost 3 bases to trimming and J lost 5 bases; unmatched junction nucleotides: 13. From germline, CDR1 is LNHDA and CDR2 SQIVND (reference sequence). The CDR3 has 18 residues. The CDR3 reads CASSIGVSSGGAWETQYF. The CDR3 DNA follows: TGTGCCAGTAGTATCGGGGTTTCTAGCGGGGGGGCTTGGGAGACCCAGTACTTC.

The chain combines TRBV5-1 with TRBJ1-2, with TRBD1 matching 7 bases. The CDR3 runs to 14 residues. Trimming took 4 bases from V and 2 from J; bases not matched to a gene: 5. The germline CDR1 and CDR2 sequences are SGHRS and YFSETQ. This CDR3 reads CASSGAGGNYGYTF. The DNA of the CDR3 is TGCGCCAGCAGCGGAGCAGGGGGGAACTATGGCTACACCTTC.

V gene TRBV10-3 combines with J gene TRBJ2-7; TRBD1 agrees at 7 bases. This CDR3 has 14 residues. Germline V lookup: CDR1 ENHRY, CDR2 SYGVKD. V gave up 0 bases and J gave up 3 bases; unmatched junction bases: 2. The CDR3 sequence is CAISESRQGYEQYF. CDR3 DNA sequence: TGTGCCATCAGTGAGTCTCGACAGGGCTACGAGCAGTACTTC.

The rearrangement uses TRBV6-5 and TRBJ1-1, with TRBD1 matching 7 bases. The CDR3 contains 13 residues. Looked up from germline, CDR1 is MNHEY and CDR2 is SVGAGI. The junction had 0 bases not matched to a gene; V was cut back by 4 bases and J by 1 base. The CDR3 here is CASSWTGNTEAFF. Written as DNA, the CDR3 is TGTGCCAGCAGTTGGACAGGGAACACTGAAGCTTTCTTT.

In this sample, this clone turned up a few times. The chain uses TRBV7-9 and TRBJ2-1, with 7 bases matching TRBD1. This CDR3 spans 16 amino acids. Trimming removed 1 base from V and 6 bases from J; junction bases left unmatched: 9. Germline V gene data show CDR1 as SEHNR and CDR2 as FQNEAQ (reference sequence). The CDR3 loop reads CASSLEVGGPINEQFF. The DNA of the CDR3 is TGTGCCAGCAGCTTAGAAGTAGGGGGCCCCATCAATGAGCAGTTCTTC.

This clone was seen only once. The rearrangement joins TRBV3-1 (or the pseudogene TRBV3-2) to TRBJ2-5; 12 nucleotides line up with TRBD2. The germline gives CDR1 LGHDT, CDR2 YNNKEL (reference sequence). This CDR3 has 15 amino acids. The J segment lost 5 bases and the V segment lost 8 bases, leaving 9 bases of the junction unmatched. This CDR3 reads CASEFLAGGRETQYF. The CDR3 region has the DNA TGTGCCAGCGAATTTCTAGCGGGGGGGCGTGAGACCCAGTACTTC.

J is TRBJ1-4 and V is TRBV5-1; 7 nucleotides align to TRBD1. Germline V gene data show CDR1 as SGHRS and CDR2 as YFSETQ. With 1 base clipped from V and 4 bases from J, the junction kept 10 bases outside the gene matches. This CDR3 has 17 amino acids. DNA for the CDR3: TGCGCCAGCAGCTTGATGGGGTCTCGGGACAGTAATGAAAAACTGTTTTTT. Translating it yields CASSLMGSRDSNEKLFF.